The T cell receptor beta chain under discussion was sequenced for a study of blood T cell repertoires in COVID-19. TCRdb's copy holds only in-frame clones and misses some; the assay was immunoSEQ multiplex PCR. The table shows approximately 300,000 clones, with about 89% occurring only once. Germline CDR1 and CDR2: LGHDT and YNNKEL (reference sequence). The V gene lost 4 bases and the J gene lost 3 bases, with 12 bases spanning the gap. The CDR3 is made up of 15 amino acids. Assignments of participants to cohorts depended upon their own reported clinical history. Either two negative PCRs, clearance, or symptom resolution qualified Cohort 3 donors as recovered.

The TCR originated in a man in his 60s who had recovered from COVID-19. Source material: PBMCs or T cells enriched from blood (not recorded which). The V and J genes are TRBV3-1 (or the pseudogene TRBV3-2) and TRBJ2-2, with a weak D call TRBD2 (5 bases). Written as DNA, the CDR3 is TGTGCCAGCAGCCGCCCGGGGTTGGACACCGGGGAGCTGTTTTTT. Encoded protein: CASSRPGLDTGELFF.